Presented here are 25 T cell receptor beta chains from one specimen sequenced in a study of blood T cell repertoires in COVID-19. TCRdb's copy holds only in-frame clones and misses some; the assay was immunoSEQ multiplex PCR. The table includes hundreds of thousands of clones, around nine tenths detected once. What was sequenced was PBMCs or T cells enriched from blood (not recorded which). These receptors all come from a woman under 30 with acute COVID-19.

CDR3 DNA: TGTGCCAACACCCGGGGTTCGACGGCATCGTCCCGGATGAACACTGAAGCTTTCTTT. Its translation is CANTRGSTASSRMNTEAFF. This chain joins TRBV11-2 and TRBJ1-1; D unresolved. Per the germline V gene, CDR1 is SGHAT and CDR2 is FQNNGV. The CDR3 runs to 19 residues. V was shortened by 10 bases and J by 0 bases, with 30 bases between the two germline ends.

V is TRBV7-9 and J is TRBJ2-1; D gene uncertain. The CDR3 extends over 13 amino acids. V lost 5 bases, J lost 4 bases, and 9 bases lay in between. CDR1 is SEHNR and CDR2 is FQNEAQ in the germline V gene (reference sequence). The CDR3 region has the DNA TGTGCCAGCAGCGCTAAACAGTACAATGAGCAGTTCTTC. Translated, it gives CASSAKQYNEQFF. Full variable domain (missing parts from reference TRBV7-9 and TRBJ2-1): DTGVSQNPRHKITKRGQNVTFRCDPISEHNRLYWYRQTLGQGPEFLTYFQNEAQLEKSRLLSDRFSAERPKGSFSTLEIQRTEQGDSAMYLCASSAKQYNEQFFGPGTRLTVL.

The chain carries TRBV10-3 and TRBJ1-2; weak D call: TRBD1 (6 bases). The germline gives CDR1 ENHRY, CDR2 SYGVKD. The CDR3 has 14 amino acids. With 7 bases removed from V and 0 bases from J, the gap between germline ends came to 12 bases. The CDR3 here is CAITHRVSNYGYTF. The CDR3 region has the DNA TGTGCCATCACACACAGGGTCTCTAACTATGGCTACACCTTC.

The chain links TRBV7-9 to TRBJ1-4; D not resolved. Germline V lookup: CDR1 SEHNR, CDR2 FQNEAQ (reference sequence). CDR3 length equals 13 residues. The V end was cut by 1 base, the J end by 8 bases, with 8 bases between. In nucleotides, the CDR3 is TGTGCCAGCAGCTTAGGAGGAGTGGAAAAACTGTTTTTT. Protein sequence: CASSLGGVEKLFF. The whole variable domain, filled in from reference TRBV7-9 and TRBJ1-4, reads DTGVSQNPRHKITKRGQNVTFRCDPISEHNRLYWYRQTLGQGPEFLTYFQNEAQLEKSRLLSDRFSAERPKGSFSTLEIQRTEQGDSAMYLCASSLGGVEKLFFGSGTQLSVL.

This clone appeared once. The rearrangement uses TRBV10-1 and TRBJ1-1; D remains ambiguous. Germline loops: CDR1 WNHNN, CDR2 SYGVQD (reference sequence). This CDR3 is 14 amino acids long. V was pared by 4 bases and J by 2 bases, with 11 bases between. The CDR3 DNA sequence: TGCGCCAGCAGTGCCCATGAAGCAAACACTGAAGCTTTCTTT. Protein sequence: CASSAHEANTEAFF.

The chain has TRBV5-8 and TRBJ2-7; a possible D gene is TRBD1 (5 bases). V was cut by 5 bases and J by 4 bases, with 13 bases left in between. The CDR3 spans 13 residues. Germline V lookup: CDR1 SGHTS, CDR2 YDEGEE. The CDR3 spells CASSSDSGYEQYF. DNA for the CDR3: TGTGCCAGCAGTTCCGACAGTGGTTACGAGCAGTACTTC.

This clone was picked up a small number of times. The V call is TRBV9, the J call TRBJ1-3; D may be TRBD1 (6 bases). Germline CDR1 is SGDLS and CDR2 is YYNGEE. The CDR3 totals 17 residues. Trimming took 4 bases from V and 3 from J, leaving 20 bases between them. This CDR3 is CASSPRGSGGLGNTIYF. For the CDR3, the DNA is TGTGCCAGCAGCCCGAGGGGGTCAGGAGGACTTGGAAACACCATATATTTT.

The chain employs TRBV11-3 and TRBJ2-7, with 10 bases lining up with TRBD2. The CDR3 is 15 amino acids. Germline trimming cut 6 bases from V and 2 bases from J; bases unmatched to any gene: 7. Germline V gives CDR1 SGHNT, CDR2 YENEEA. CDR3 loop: CASSRTSGTTYEQYF. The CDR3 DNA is TGTGCCAGCAGTCGAACTAGCGGGACAACCTACGAGCAGTACTTC.

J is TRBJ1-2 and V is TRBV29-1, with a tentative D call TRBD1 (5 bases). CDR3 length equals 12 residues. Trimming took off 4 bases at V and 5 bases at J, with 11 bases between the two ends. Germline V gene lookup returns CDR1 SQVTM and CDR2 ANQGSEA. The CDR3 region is CSVGRQQYGYTF. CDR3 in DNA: TGCAGCGTTGGTAGACAGCAATATGGCTACACCTTC.

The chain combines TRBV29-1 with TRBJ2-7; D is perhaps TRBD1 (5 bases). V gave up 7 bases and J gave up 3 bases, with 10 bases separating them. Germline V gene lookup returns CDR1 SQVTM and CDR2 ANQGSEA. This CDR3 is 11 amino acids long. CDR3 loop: CSGVRDYEQYF. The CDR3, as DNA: TGCAGCGGAGTCAGGGACTACGAGCAGTACTTC.

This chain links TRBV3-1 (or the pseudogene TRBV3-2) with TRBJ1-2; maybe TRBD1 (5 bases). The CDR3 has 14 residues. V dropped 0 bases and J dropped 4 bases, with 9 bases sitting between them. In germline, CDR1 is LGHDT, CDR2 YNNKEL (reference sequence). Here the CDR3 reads CASSQDSGGYGYTF. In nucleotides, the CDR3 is TGTGCCAGCAGCCAAGATTCGGGGGGCTATGGCTACACCTTC.

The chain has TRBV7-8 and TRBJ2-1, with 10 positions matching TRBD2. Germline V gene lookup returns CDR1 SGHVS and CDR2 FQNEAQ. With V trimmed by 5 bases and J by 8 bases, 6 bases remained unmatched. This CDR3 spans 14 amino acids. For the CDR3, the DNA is TGTGCCAGCAGCCGGGCTCTAGCGGGAGATGAGCAGTTCTTC. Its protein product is CASSRALAGDEQFF.

The CDR3 sequence is CASSSPRPTGELFF. In DNA form, the CDR3 reads TGTGCCAGCAGCTCCCCCCGTCCTACCGGGGAGCTGTTTTTT. The chain uses TRBV5-8 and TRBJ2-2; D is uncertain. V lost 3 bases and J 5 bases, leaving 11 bases between the germline ends. The germline gives CDR1 SGHTS, CDR2 YDEGEE. The CDR3 has 14 amino acids. The whole variable domain, remainder taken from reference TRBV5-8 and TRBJ2-2, is EAGVTQSPTHLIKTRGQQATLRCSPISGHTSVYWYQQALGLGLQFLLWYDEGEERNRGNFPPRFSGRQFPNYSSELNVNALELEDSALYLCASSSPRPTGELFFGEGSRLTVL.

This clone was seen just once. The CDR3 here is CASSQDRVYEQYF. The DNA of the CDR3 is TGTGCCAGCAGCCAGGACAGAGTTTACGAGCAGTACTTC. This chain joins TRBV11-2 and TRBJ2-7; a weak D match, TRBD1 (6 bases). The CDR3 is made up of 13 amino acids. Germline V CDR1 and CDR2: SGHAT, FQNNGV. V was shortened by 5 bases and J by 4 bases, with 12 bases between the two germline ends. The variable domain in full, completed from reference TRBV11-2 and TRBJ2-7, reads EAGVAQSPRYKIIEKRQSVAFWCNPISGHATLYWYQQILGQGPKLLIQFQNNGVVDDSQLPKDRFSAERLKGVDSTLKIQPAKLEDSAVYLCASSQDRVYEQYFGPGTRLTVT.

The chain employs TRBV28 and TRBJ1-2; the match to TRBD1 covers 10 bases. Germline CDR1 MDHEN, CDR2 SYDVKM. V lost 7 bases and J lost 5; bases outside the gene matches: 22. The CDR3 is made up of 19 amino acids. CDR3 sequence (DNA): TGTGCCAGCACCCCCCACCGGGACAGGGGAGATCCTCGAGGGTATGGCTACACCTTC. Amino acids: CASTPHRDRGDPRGYGYTF.

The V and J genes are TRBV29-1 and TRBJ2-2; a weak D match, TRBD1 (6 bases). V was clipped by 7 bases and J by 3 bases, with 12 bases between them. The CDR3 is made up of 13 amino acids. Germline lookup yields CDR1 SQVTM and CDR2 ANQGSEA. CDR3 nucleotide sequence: TGCAGCGGAGGACAGATAGACACCGGGGAGCTGTTTTTT. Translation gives CSGGQIDTGELFF.

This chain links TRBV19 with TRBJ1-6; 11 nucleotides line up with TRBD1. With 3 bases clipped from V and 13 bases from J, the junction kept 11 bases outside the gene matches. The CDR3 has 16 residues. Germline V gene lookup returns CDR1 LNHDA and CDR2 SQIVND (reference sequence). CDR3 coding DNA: TGTGCCAGTAGTATCTCAGGACAGGGGGCAGGTTATCCCCTCCACTTT. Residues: CASSISGQGAGYPLHF.

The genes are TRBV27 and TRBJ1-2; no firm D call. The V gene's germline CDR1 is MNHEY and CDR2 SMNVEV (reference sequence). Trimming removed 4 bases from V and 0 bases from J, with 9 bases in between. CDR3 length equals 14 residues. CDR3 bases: TGTGCCAGCAGTTCGGGGTGGGCTAACTATGGCTACACCTTC. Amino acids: CASSSGWANYGYTF.

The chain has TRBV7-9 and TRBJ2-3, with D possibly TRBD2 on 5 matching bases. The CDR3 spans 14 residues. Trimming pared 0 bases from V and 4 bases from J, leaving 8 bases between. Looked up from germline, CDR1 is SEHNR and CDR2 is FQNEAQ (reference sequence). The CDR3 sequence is CASSLAGVPDTQYF. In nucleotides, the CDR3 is TGTGCCAGCAGCTTAGCGGGAGTTCCAGATACGCAGTATTTT.

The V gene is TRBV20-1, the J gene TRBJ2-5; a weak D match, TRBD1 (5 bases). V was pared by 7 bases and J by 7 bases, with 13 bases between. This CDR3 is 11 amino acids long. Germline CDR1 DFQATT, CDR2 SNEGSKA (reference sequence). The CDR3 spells CSVGQGWTQYF. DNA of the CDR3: TGCAGTGTTGGGCAGGGTTGGACCCAGTACTTC.

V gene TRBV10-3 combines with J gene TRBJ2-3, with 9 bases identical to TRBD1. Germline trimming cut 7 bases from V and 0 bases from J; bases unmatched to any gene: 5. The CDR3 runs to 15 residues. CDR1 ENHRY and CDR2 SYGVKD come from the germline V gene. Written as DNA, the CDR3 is TGTGCCATCACCAAACAGGGGGCCAGCACAGATACGCAGTATTTT. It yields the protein CAITKQGASTDTQYF.

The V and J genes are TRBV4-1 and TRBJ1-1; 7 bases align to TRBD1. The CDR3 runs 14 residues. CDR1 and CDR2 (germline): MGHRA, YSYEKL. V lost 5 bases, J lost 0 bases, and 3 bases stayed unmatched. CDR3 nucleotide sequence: TGCGCCAGCAGCTACCAGGGGGTGAACACTGAAGCTTTCTTT. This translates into CASSYQGVNTEAFF.

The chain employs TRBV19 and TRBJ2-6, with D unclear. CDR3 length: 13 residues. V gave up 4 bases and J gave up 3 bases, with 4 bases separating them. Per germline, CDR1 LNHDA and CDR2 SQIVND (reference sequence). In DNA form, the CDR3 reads TGTGCCAGTAGTACAATTGGGGCCAACGTCCTGACTTTC. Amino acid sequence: CASSTIGANVLTF. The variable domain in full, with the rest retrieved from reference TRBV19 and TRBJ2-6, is DGGITQSPKYLFRKEGQNVTLSCEQNLNHDAMYWYRQDPGQGLRLIYYSQIVNDFQKGDIAEGYSVSREKKESFPLTVTSAQKNPTAFYLCASSTIGANVLTFGAGSRLTVL.

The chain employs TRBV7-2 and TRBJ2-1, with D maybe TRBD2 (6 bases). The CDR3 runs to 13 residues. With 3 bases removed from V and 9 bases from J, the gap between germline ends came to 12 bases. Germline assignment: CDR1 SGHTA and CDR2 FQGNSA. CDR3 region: CASSFTPGGEQFF. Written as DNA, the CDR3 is TGTGCCAGCAGCTTTACCCCCGGGGGTGAGCAGTTCTTC.

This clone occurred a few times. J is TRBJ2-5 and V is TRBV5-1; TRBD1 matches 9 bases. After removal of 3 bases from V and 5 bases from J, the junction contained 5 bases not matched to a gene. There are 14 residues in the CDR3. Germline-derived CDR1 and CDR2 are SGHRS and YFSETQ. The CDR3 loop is CASSSRQGVETQYF. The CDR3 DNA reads TGCGCCAGCAGCTCTAGACAGGGGGTTGAGACCCAGTACTTC. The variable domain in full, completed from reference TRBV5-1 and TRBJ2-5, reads KAGVTQTPRYLIKTRGQQVTLSCSPISGHRSVSWYQQTPGQGLQFLFEYFSETQRNKGNFPGRFSGRQFSNSRSEMNVSTLELGDSALYLCASSSRQGVETQYFGPGTRLLVL.